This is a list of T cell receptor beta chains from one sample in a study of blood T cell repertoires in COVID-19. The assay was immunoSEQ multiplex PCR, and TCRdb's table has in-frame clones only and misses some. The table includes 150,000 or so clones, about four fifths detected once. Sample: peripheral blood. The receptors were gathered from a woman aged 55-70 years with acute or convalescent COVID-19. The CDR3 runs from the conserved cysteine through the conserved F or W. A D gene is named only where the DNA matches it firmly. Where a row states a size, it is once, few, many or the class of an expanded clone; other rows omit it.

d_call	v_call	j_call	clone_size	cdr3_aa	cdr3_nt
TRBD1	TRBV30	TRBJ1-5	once	CAWRSGSGGDQPQHF	TGTGCCTGGAGGTCTGGTTCAGGGGGCGATCAGCCCCAGCATTTT
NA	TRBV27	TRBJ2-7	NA	CASSRQDSYEQYF	TGTGCCAGCAGCCGACAGGACTCCTACGAGCAGTACTTC
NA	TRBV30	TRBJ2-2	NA	CAWAQGAGELFF	TGTGCCTGGGCACAGGGCGCCGGGGAGCTGTTTTTT
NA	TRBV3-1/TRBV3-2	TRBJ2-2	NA	CASSQDQGGYGELFF	TGTGCCAGCAGCCAAGATCAGGGGGGCTACGGGGAGCTGTTTTTT
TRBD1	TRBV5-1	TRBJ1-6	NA	CASSLVPGGYSPLHF	TGCGCCAGCAGCTTGGTGCCAGGGGGGTATTCACCCCTCCACTTT
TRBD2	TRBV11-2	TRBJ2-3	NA	CASSLNFIAGARDTQYF	TGTGCCAGCAGCTTAAATTTTATAGCGGGGGCCCGTGATACGCAGTATTTT
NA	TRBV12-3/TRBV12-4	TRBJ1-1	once	CASSFGGVGEAFF	TGTGCCAGCAGTTTCGGAGGGGTTGGTGAAGCTTTCTTT
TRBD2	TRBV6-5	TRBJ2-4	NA	CASSSTSGGGGNIQYF	TGTGCCAGCAGTTCAACGTCGGGGGGGGGAGGAAACATTCAGTACTTC
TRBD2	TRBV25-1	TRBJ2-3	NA	CASSSGTSGGLTDTQYF	TGTGCCAGCAGTAGCGGGACTAGCGGGGGGCTCACAGATACGCAGTATTTT
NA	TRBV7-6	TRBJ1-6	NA	CASSLVAGFYNSPLHF	TGTGCCAGCAGCTTAGTTGCGGGTTTCTATAATTCACCCCTCCACTTT
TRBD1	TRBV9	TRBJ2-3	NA	CASSARQGSSTDTQYF	TGTGCCAGCAGCGCGCGACAGGGGTCTAGCACAGATACGCAGTATTTT
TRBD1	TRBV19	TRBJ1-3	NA	CASRDRDAGNTIYF	TGTGCCAGTCGGGACAGGGATGCTGGAAACACCATATATTTT
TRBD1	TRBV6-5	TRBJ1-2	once	CASRQGSGYGYTF	TGTGCCAGTAGACAGGGTTCAGGCTATGGCTACACCTTC
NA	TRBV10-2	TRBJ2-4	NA	CASEALAKNIQYF	TGCGCCAGCGAAGCATTAGCCAAAAACATTCAGTACTTC
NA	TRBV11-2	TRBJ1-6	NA	CASSSNNSPLHF	TGTGCCAGCAGCTCCAATAATTCACCCCTCCACTTT
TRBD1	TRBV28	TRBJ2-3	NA	CASSLIGTGEDTQYF	TGTGCCAGCAGTCTAATAGGGACAGGGGAAGATACGCAGTATTTT
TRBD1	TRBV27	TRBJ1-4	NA	CASSLLGTANEKLFF	TGTGCCAGCAGTTTATTAGGGACAGCTAATGAAAAACTGTTTTTT
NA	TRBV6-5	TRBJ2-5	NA	CASQLSGQETQYF	TGTGCCTCGCAGCTATCGGGCCAAGAGACCCAGTACTTC
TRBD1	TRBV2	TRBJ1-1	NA	CASSELRQGTNTEAFF	TGTGCCAGCAGTGAACTTCGACAGGGAACGAACACTGAAGCTTTCTTT
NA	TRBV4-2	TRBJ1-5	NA	CASKPEGGGNQPQHF	TGTGCCAGCAAACCGGAGGGTGGGGGCAATCAGCCCCAGCATTTT
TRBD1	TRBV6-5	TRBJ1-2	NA	CASSLQGNYGYTF	TGTGCCAGCAGCCTACAGGGGAACTATGGCTACACCTTC
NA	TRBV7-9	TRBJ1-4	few	CASSLDRRNEKLFF	TGTGCCAGCAGCCTTGACAGAAGGAATGAAAAACTGTTTTTT